The present T cell receptor beta chain was sequenced within a study of blood T cell repertoires in COVID-19. Background on the study: Samples came from the United States, Italy and Spain, spanning acute and convalescent COVID-19. PBMCs, B-cell-depleted T cells, or T cells provided the cDNA or gDNA that made up the material.

As processed by the authors: Reference gene primers were amplified, and this amplification served to estimate nucleated cell counts. Data came from immunoSEQ multiplex PCR; TCRdb stores just in-frame clones and leaves some out. V and J calls and clone size are copied from that table; D and trimming were computed from the DNA. The sample consists of fewer than 250,000 clones, under 85% of them appearing once. J lost 2 bases, V lost 0 bases, and 6 bases had no gene match. Germline loops: CDR1 LGHNA, CDR2 YNFKEQ. The length of the CDR3 is 16 residues. V and J are TRBV4-2 and TRBJ2-5; 7 bases align to TRBD2. The receptor's source is a human donor in a cohort sampled during active COVID-19. The sequencing sample was made of peripheral blood. The CDR3 loop reads CASSQDGTGGQETQYF. The CDR3 DNA reads as TGTGCCAGCAGCCAAGACGGGACGGGGGGTCAAGAGACCCAGTACTTC.